The present entry profiles one TCR beta chain with its context. Antigen unknown. This sample stems from a study of shared clonotypes between healthy human individuals. Study-wide background: Donors, aged 18 to 49, were a couple of women and a few men.

CDR1 and CDR2 (germline): SGHTA, FQGNSA. V shed 2 bases and J 4 bases; nucleotides not matched to a gene: 8. The length of the CDR3 is 15 residues. Sequencing was performed on unsorted PBMC DNA using ten immunoSEQ deep assay plates. Generated by immunoSEQ multiplex PCR, the TCRdb table keeps only in-frame clones and is missing some. The sample has 97,000 or so clones; more than 45% are singletons. General study points: The diversity represented, both genetic and in exposure history, was limited by few donors. Among donors, the sharing of clonotypes was expected to be influenced by sequencing depth.

Sequencing used PBMCs. This rearrangement joins TRBV7-2 to TRBJ2-7; 7 nucleotides match TRBD1. This clonotype was obtained from a woman aged 40 to 50 in good health. Some clones in this sample may be carry-over from other donors' samples. CDR3 amino acids: CASSLSTGAYYEQYF. As DNA, the CDR3 is TGTGCCAGCAGCTTATCAACAGGGGCATATTACGAGCAGTACTTC.